One and the same sample provided the 31 T cell receptor beta chains below, sequenced in a study of cytomegalovirus exposure and HLA in healthy donors. A multiplex PCR was run with 60 Vbeta primers and 13 Jbeta primers. Generated by immunoSEQ multiplex PCR, the TCRdb table keeps only in-frame clones and is missing some. The table shows roughly 150,000 clones, with approximately 80% occurring only once. The sample was PBMCs. All receptors come from a woman aged 35 to 49 in good health and CMV-seronegative.

The rearrangement links TRBV28 to TRBJ2-3; tentative D call: TRBD2 (5 bases). The V end lost 7 bases, the J end lost 1 base, and 12 bases lay between the germline ends. The CDR3 covers 14 residues. Germline values: CDR1 MDHEN, CDR2 SYDVKM. CDR3 DNA: TGTGCCAGCAACACCCAGAGGGGCACAGATACGCAGTATTTT. This codes for CASNTQRGTDTQYF.

The V call is TRBV5-4, the J call TRBJ2-2, with D possibly TRBD2 on 7 matching bases. The germline V and J ends were trimmed by 4 bases and 10 bases, with 17 bases remaining between them. Germline lookup yields CDR1 SGHNT and CDR2 YYREEE (reference sequence). This CDR3 is built from 14 residues. For the CDR3, the DNA is TGTGCCAGCAGCCAAATCACAGGGAGGGAGGAGCTGTTTTTT. It codes for CASSQITGREELFF.

The CDR3 nucleotides read TGTGCCAGCAGCCAAGGGGAGACAGGAGCTTTCTTT. It specifies CASSQGETGAFF. The chain recombines TRBV4-2 with TRBJ1-1; possibly TRBD1 for D (6 bases). This CDR3 contains 12 residues. Germline V gives CDR1 LGHNA, CDR2 YNFKEQ. Trimming removed 1 base from V and 10 bases from J, with 10 bases in between.

CDR3 nucleotides: TGTGCCAGCTGGGGGAGCCAGGGGCTTATGGAGACCCAGTACTTC. Protein sequence: CASWGSQGLMETQYF. The chain has TRBV5-6 and TRBJ2-5; tentative D call: TRBD1 (6 bases). The CDR3 extends over 15 amino acids. Germline loops: CDR1 SGHDT, CDR2 YYEEEE. Trimming took 7 bases from V and 5 from J, leaving 21 bases between them.

V is TRBV21-1 and J is TRBJ2-5; the table's D gene call, TRBD1, was not cross checked with the DNA. TRBV21-1 is tagged as a pseudogene. This CDR3 spans 16 amino acids. CDR3 loop: CASSLKAEGAEETQYF. As DNA, the CDR3 is TGTGCCAGCAGCTTAAAGGCGGAGGGGGCGGAAGAGACCCAGTACTTC.

There are a few counts of this clone. V and J are TRBV4-1 and TRBJ1-4; perhaps TRBD1 as D (6 bases). Trimming removed 5 bases from V and 8 bases from J, with 18 bases in between. Germline V gene data show CDR1 as MGHRA and CDR2 as YSYEKL. The CDR3 has 15 amino acids. CDR3 nucleotide sequence: TGCGCCAGCAGCGCCGCCGGCACAGGGAGAGAAAAACTGTTTTTT. Translation: CASSAAGTGREKLFF.

V is TRBV7-3 and J is TRBJ2-1; 11 bases map to TRBD1. With V trimmed by 0 bases and J by 6 bases, 1 base remained unmatched. The germline V gene encodes CDR1 SGHTA and CDR2 FQGTGA. The CDR3 is 15 residues long. This CDR3 reads CASSLTGQGANEQFF. The CDR3, as DNA: TGTGCCAGCAGCTTAACAGGACAGGGGGCCAATGAGCAGTTCTTC.

The chain couples TRBV27 to TRBJ1-1, with D uncertain. V shed 6 bases and J shed 1 base, with 6 bases lying between them. The CDR3 is made up of 12 amino acids. Germline CDR1 reads MNHEY; CDR2 reads SMNVEV (reference sequence). CDR3 loop: CASREGNTEAFF. The CDR3 DNA is TGTGCCAGCAGGGAGGGGAACACTGAAGCTTTCTTT.

The chain recombines TRBV6-5 with TRBJ1-5; 11 nucleotides match TRBD1. CDR1 MNHEY and CDR2 SVGAGI come from the germline V gene. The CDR3 is 14 amino acids. Trimming removed 6 bases from V and 6 bases from J; junction bases left unmatched: 4. The CDR3 reads CASRRTGGVQPQHF. The CDR3 DNA follows: TGTGCCAGCAGGAGGACAGGGGGCGTTCAGCCCCAGCATTTT.

The chain employs TRBV27 and TRBJ2-3; 8 nucleotides align to TRBD2. V was clipped by 5 bases and J by 5 bases; unmatched bases: 21. The CDR3 is 19 amino acids. Germline-derived CDR1 and CDR2 are MNHEY and SMNVEV (reference sequence). Here the CDR3 DNA reads TGTGCCAGCAGTATCCTCTCCTCTCGGGGGGGCCGTAGTGGAGATACGCAGTATTTT. Protein sequence: CASSILSSRGGRSGDTQYF.

This chain links TRBV2 with TRBJ2-3; D is ambiguous. CDR1 is SNHLY and CDR2 is FYNNEI in the germline V gene. V lost 3 bases and J 2 bases, leaving 9 bases between the germline ends. The CDR3 loop spans 14 amino acids. The CDR3 DNA follows: TGTGCCAGCAGTGAGCGACTTTTCACAGATACGCAGTATTTT. Translating it yields CASSERLFTDTQYF.

The chain couples TRBV28 to TRBJ2-4; the match to TRBD1 covers 8 bases. The CDR3 is 17 residues long. V lost 4 bases to trimming and J lost 0 bases; unmatched junction nucleotides: 8. Germline V gene sequence: CDR1 MDHEN, CDR2 SYDVKM. CDR3 sequence (DNA): TGTGCCAGCAGTTCCTTCAGACAGGGGCTAGCCAAAAACATTCAGTACTTC. Translated: CASSSFRQGLAKNIQYF.

This clone occurred a few times. The rearrangement links TRBV19 to TRBJ2-1, with TRBD2 matching 9 bases. J was trimmed by 9 bases and V by 3 bases; bases with no gene match: 6. The CDR3 extends over 14 amino acids. Germline V CDR1 and CDR2: LNHDA, SQIVND (reference sequence). The CDR3 nucleotides read TGTGCCAGTAGTATCACTGGACTAGCGAGTGAGCAGTTCTTC. It specifies CASSITGLASEQFF.

The chain has TRBV6-5 and TRBJ1-5; 10 nucleotides agree with TRBD1. The CDR3 consists of 15 residues. The V gene end was trimmed by 6 bases and the J gene end by 4 bases; junction bases not matched to a gene: 6. CDR1 and CDR2 from the germline V gene are MNHEY and SVGAGI. This CDR3 reads CASSQEGQGNQPQHF. The CDR3 DNA follows: TGTGCCAGCAGCCAGGAGGGACAGGGGAATCAGCCCCAGCATTTT.

The chain uses TRBV19 and TRBJ1-5; possibly TRBD1 for D (6 bases). CDR3 length: 17 amino acids. V was shortened by 5 bases and J by 4 bases, with 21 bases between the two germline ends. The germline V gene encodes CDR1 LNHDA and CDR2 SQIVND (reference sequence). CDR3 in DNA: TGTGCCAGTAGTCCCACTCAAGGGGGGGCGGGAAATCAGCCCCAGCATTTT. Its translation is CASSPTQGGAGNQPQHF. Full variable domain (rest looked up from reference TRBV19 and TRBJ1-5): DGGITQSPKYLFRKEGQNVTLSCEQNLNHDAMYWYRQDPGQGLRLIYYSQIVNDFQKGDIAEGYSVSREKKESFPLTVTSAQKNPTAFYLCASSPTQGGAGNQPQHFGDGTRLSIL.

The V gene is TRBV5-1, the J gene TRBJ2-5, with TRBD1 identical over 9 bases. The V gene end was trimmed by 5 bases and the J gene end by 0 bases; junction bases not matched to a gene: 5. The CDR3 is 15 residues long. Germline CDR1 reads SGHRS; CDR2 reads YFSETQ. In DNA, the CDR3 is TGCGCCAGCAGTGGGACAGGGCCGTACCAAGAGACCCAGTACTTC. Protein: CASSGTGPYQETQYF.

This clone showed up just a few times. The chain couples TRBV4-1 to TRBJ2-1, with D possibly matching TRBD2 (6 bases). Germline V CDR1 and CDR2: MGHRA, YSYEKL. Trimming took off 3 bases at V and 8 bases at J, with 11 bases between the two ends. CDR3 length: 13 amino acids. CDR3 sequence: CASSQYSGDEQFF. The CDR3 DNA sequence: TGCGCCAGCAGCCAGTATAGCGGCGATGAGCAGTTCTTC.

V is TRBV7-9 and J is TRBJ1-2; D remains ambiguous. This CDR3 spans 14 amino acids. V dropped 1 base and J dropped 6 bases, with 12 bases sitting between them. In germline, CDR1 is SEHNR, CDR2 FQNEAQ (reference sequence). In DNA, the CDR3 is TGTGCCAGCAGCTTAGGGTCTGGGCTCGATGGCTACACCTTC. Translating it yields CASSLGSGLDGYTF.

The chain joins TRBV29-1 to TRBJ1-2, with no clear D. Germline V lookup: CDR1 SQVTM, CDR2 ANQGSEA. The CDR3 length is 12 residues. The V gene lost 3 bases and the J gene lost 0 bases, with 5 bases spanning the gap. CDR3 sequence: CSVDRANYGYTF. The CDR3 region has the DNA TGCAGCGTTGATCGGGCTAACTATGGCTACACCTTC.

The genes are TRBV28 and TRBJ2-3; 9 bases agree with TRBD1. Germline CDR1 and CDR2: MDHEN and SYDVKM. The CDR3 spans 18 residues. V lost 3 bases to trimming and J lost 5 bases; unmatched junction nucleotides: 15. CDR3: CASSFSFVGQGNVDTQYF. In DNA, the CDR3 is TGTGCCAGCAGTTTTAGTTTCGTTGGACAGGGGAATGTAGATACGCAGTATTTT.

The chain combines TRBV5-6 with TRBJ2-4; 7 bases match TRBD1. This CDR3 is 15 amino acids long. V shed 3 bases and J 4 bases; nucleotides not matched to a gene: 7. Per germline, CDR1 SGHDT and CDR2 YYEEEE. The CDR3: CASSSPGQAKNIQYF. In nucleotides, the CDR3 is TGTGCCAGCAGCTCCCCAGGACAGGCGAAAAACATTCAGTACTTC.

This chain joins TRBV27 and TRBJ2-3; unclear D gene. Trimming shortened V by 1 base and J by 0 bases, and 5 bases separated the two germline ends. The CDR3 runs 14 residues. The germline V gene encodes CDR1 MNHEY and CDR2 SMNVEV (reference sequence). CDR3 coding DNA: TGTGCCAGCAGTTTATTCCTGAGCACAGATACGCAGTATTTT. Translated, it gives CASSLFLSTDTQYF.

The CDR3 sequence: CASSLAGYKAFF. The CDR3 DNA sequence: TGTGCCAGCAGTTTGGCAGGGTACAAGGCTTTCTTT. The V call is TRBV28, the J call TRBJ1-1; tentative D call: TRBD1 (5 bases). Germline V CDR1 and CDR2: MDHEN, SYDVKM. Trimming removed 3 bases at V and 11 bases at J, with 13 bases between. This CDR3 spans 12 amino acids.

Turning to this clone: The junction does not match germline at one end; this may be a read error. The chain recombines TRBV7-7 with TRBJ2-2; 10 bases map to TRBD1. The CDR3 is 15 amino acids. The V gene's germline CDR1 is SSHAT and CDR2 FNYEAQ (reference sequence). The CDR3 bases are TGTGCTAGCAGCTTAGGGACAGGGGCCTCCGGGGAGCTGTTTTTT. Translating gives CASSLGTGASGELFF.

This clone was seen a single time. V is TRBV2 and J is TRBJ2-7, with D hard to call. Trimming stripped 6 bases from V and 2 bases from J, with 14 bases between. The CDR3 totals 14 residues. CDR1 SNHLY and CDR2 FYNNEI come from the germline V gene. CDR3 region: CASRAPSFPYEQYF. DNA for the CDR3: TGTGCCAGCAGGGCCCCTAGTTTCCCCTACGAGCAGTACTTC.

J is TRBJ2-2 and V is TRBV5-1; D may be TRBD1 (5 bases). The length of the CDR3 is 16 residues. Germline V gene lookup returns CDR1 SGHRS and CDR2 YFSETQ. V was clipped by 0 bases and J by 7 bases, with 16 bases between them. The CDR3 nucleotides read TGCGCCAGCAGCTTGGAAGGGGTACCAAGAAGCGGGGAGCTGTTTTTT. This encodes CASSLEGVPRSGELFF.

The chain is built from TRBV5-5 and TRBJ1-5, with D perhaps TRBD1 (6 bases). V was shortened by 3 bases and J by 6 bases, with 13 bases between the two germline ends. The CDR3 has 14 amino acids. The germline gives CDR1 SGHKS, CDR2 YYEKEE (reference sequence). The CDR3 bases are TGTGCCAGCAGCTCGGGCGGGGGGCCTCAGCCCCAGCATTTT. This codes for CASSSGGGPQPQHF.

In this sample, this clone turned up a few times. The V gene is TRBV2, the J gene TRBJ1-2; D unclear. V was cut by 7 bases and J by 9 bases, with 12 bases left in between. This CDR3 comprises 11 residues. CDR1 is SNHLY and CDR2 is FYNNEI in the germline V gene. The CDR3 bases are TGTGCCAGCAAAGTGGAGTTGAGCTACACCTTC. Translating gives CASKVELSYTF.

The chain employs TRBV7-9 and TRBJ2-1; TRBD2 aligns across 7 bases. Losses at the gene ends were 5 bases for V and 8 bases for J; bases not matched to a gene: 6. The germline V gene has CDR1 SEHNR and CDR2 FQNEAQ (reference sequence). The CDR3 extends over 13 amino acids. CDR3 protein: CASSRDYGDEQFF. The CDR3 DNA follows: TGTGCCAGCAGCAGGGACTATGGCGATGAGCAGTTCTTC.

A note on this clone: The same CDR3 can be traced to other DNA sequences in this sample. The chain has TRBV6-5 and TRBJ2-2, with D hard to call. Germline CDR1 and CDR2: MNHEY and SVGAGI. The V and J ends lost 5 bases and 4 bases respectively, with 11 bases between them. The CDR3 is made up of 14 amino acids. As DNA, the CDR3 is TGTGCCAGCAGTGCGCGTGGTGGCACCGGGGAGCTGTTTTTT. Its translation is CASSARGGTGELFF.

The DNA for the CDR3 is TGTGCCAGCAGCCCGGGACAGGGGTACTCTGGAAACACCATATATTTT. It encodes CASSPGQGYSGNTIYF. The chain carries TRBV9 and TRBJ1-3, with 10 bases matching TRBD1. Looked up from germline, CDR1 is SGDLS and CDR2 is YYNGEE. The V segment lost 4 bases and the J segment 0 bases; nucleotides outside the gene matches: 4. The length of the CDR3 is 16 residues. The variable domain in full, completed from reference TRBV9 and TRBJ1-3, reads DSGVTQTPKHLITATGQRVTLRCSPRSGDLSVYWYQQSLDQGLQFLIQYYNGEERAKGNILERFSAQQFPDLHSELNLSSLELGDSALYFCASSPGQGYSGNTIYFGEGSWLTVV.